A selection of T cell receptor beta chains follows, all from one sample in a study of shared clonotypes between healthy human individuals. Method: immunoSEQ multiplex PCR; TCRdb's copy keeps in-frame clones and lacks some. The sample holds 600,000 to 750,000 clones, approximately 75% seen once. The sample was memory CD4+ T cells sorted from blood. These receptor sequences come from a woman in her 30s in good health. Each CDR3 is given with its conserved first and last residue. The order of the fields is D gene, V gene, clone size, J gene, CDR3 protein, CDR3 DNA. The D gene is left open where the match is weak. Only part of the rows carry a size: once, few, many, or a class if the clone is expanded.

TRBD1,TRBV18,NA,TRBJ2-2,CASSQGQGDGSGELFF,TGTGCCAGCTCACAAGGACAGGGCGATGGATCCGGGGAGCTGTTTTTT
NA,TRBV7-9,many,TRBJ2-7,CASSLSEGSLEQYF,TGTGCCAGCAGCTTATCAGAAGGGTCGCTCGAGCAGTACTTC
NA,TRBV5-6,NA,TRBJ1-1,CASSLGPRNTEAFF,TGTGCCAGCAGCTTGGGACCGAGGAACACTGAAGCTTTCTTT
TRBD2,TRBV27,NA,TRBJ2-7,CASRRLAGDIRHEQYF,TGTGCCAGCAGAAGACTAGCGGGAGATATACGGCACGAGCAGTACTTC
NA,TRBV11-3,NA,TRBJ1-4,CASSLRRTNEKLFF,TGTGCCAGCAGCTTAAGGAGGACTAATGAAAAACTGTTTTTT
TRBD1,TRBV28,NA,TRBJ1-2,CASSLGDRGFRGYTF,TGTGCCAGCAGTTTAGGGGACAGGGGATTCAGGGGCTACACCTTC
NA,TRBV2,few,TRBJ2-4,CASSARPHGDIQYF,TGTGCCAGCAGTGCCAGGCCCCATGGAGACATTCAGTACTTC
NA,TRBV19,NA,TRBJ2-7,CASSIGGLNEQYF,TGTGCCAGTAGTATCGGGGGACTGAACGAGCAGTACTTC
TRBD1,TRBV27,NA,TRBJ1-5,CASSLDRDQPQHF,TGTGCCAGCAGTTTAGACAGGGATCAGCCCCAGCATTTT
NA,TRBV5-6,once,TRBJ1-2,CASTQKINYGYTF,TGTGCCAGCACCCAAAAGATTAACTATGGCTACACCTTC
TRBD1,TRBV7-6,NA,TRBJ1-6,CASSLQGVGNSPLHF,TGTGCCAGCAGCCTCCAGGGGGTCGGTAATTCACCCCTCCACTTT
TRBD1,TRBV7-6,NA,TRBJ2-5,CASSLQGQVEETQYF,TGTGCCAGCAGCTTACAAGGACAGGTGGAAGAGACCCAGTACTTC
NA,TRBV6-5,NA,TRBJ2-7,CASRATGRPYEQYF,TGTGCCAGCAGGGCAACAGGGAGACCCTACGAGCAGTACTTC
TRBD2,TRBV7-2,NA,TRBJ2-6,CASSPPGTTSPSGANVLTF,TGTGCCAGCAGCCCCCCCGGGACTACCTCCCCATCTGGGGCCAACGTCCTGACTTTC
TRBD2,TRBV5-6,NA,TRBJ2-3,CASRGLADTQYF,TGTGCCAGCAGGGGACTAGCTGATACGCAGTATTTT
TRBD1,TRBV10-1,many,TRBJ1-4,CASSATGAGEKLFF,TGCGCCAGCAGTGCGACAGGGGCCGGTGAAAAACTGTTTTTT
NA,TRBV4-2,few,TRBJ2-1,CASSQFVGAIYNEQFF,TGTGCCAGCAGCCAATTCGTGGGGGCCATTTACAATGAGCAGTTCTTC
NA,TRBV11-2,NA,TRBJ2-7,CASSLTSGAYEQYF,TGTGCCAGCAGCTTAACTTCAGGGGCCTACGAGCAGTACTTC
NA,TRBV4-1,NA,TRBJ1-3,CASSQERASSGNTIYF,TGCGCCAGCAGCCAAGAGAGGGCCAGCTCTGGAAACACCATATATTTT
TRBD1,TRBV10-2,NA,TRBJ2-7,CATSRQGGYEQYF,TGCGCCACCAGTCGACAGGGGGGATACGAGCAGTACTTC
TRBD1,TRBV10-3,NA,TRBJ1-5,CAIKQGAEQPQHF,TGTGCCATAAAACAGGGGGCTGAGCAGCCCCAGCATTTT
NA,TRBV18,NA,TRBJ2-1,CASSLTRSPSPGNEQFF,TGTGCCAGCTCACTCACGCGTTCCCCCAGTCCGGGCAATGAGCAGTTCTTC
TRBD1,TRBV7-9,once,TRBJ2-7,CASSPRQGFGEQYF,TGTGCCAGCAGCCCCCGACAGGGGTTTGGTGAGCAGTACTTC
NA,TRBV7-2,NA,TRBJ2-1,CASSLRGTGYNEQFF,TGTGCCAGCAGCCTCCGGGGGACTGGGTACAATGAGCAGTTCTTC
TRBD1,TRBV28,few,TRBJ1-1,CASSFSGQGMNTEAFF,TGTGCCAGCAGTTTTTCCGGACAGGGGATGAACACTGAAGCTTTCTTT
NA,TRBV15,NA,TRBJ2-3,CATSGQRFDTQYF,TGTGCCACCAGCGGACAACGATTCGATACGCAGTATTTT
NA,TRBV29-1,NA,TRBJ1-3,CSVAVRGDATSSGNTIYF,TGCAGCGTAGCCGTCCGGGGGGACGCCACCTCCTCTGGAAACACCATATATTTT
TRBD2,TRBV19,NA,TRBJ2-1,CASRGFSGLAGNNEQFF,TGTGCCAGTAGAGGTTTCTCTGGACTAGCGGGAAACAATGAGCAGTTCTTC
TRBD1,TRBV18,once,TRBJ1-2,CASSPDGRGLGYTF,TGTGCCAGCTCACCGGATGGCAGGGGGCTTGGCTACACCTTC
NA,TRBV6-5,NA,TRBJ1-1,CASSYGGGAGNTEAFF,TGTGCCAGCAGTTACGGTGGGGGGGCAGGAAACACTGAAGCTTTCTTT
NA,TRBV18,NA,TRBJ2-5,CASSPILDSQETQYF,TGTGCCAGCTCACCGATCTTGGACAGTCAAGAGACCCAGTACTTC
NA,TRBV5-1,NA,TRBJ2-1,CASSLADRDRNEQFF,TGCGCCAGCAGCTTGGCCGATCGGGACCGGAATGAGCAGTTCTTC
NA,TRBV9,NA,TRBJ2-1,CASSGTGVLAYNEQFF,TGTGCCAGCAGCGGGACGGGGGTTCTCGCCTACAATGAGCAGTTCTTC
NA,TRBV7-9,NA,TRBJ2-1,CASSLGQGGQFF,TGTGCCAGCAGCTTAGGTCAGGGCGGGCAGTTCTTC
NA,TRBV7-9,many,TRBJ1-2,CASNPSTDGYTF,TGTGCCAGCAACCCGTCGACAGACGGCTACACCTTC
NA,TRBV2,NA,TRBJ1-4,CASRGGQANEKLFF,TGTGCCAGCAGGGGAGGCCAGGCAAATGAAAAACTGTTTTTT
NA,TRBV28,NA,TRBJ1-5,CASSLNLLGKPQHF,TGTGCCAGCAGTTTGAACCTACTCGGGAAGCCCCAGCATTTT
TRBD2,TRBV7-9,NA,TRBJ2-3,CASTFSGDTQYF,TGTGCCAGCACCTTTAGCGGGGATACGCAGTATTTT
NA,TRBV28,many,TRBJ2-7,CASSPSGQGGSYEQYF,TGTGCCAGCAGTCCTTCCGGGCAGGGGGGCTCCTACGAGCAGTACTTC
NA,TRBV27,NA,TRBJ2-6,CASSTSGQVFSGANVLTF,NA
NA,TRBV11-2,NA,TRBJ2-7,CASSLNWDLSYEQYF,TGTGCCAGCAGCTTAAACTGGGACCTCTCCTACGAGCAGTACTTC
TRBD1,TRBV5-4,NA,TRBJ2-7,CASSSGTEVGEQYF,TGTGCCAGCAGCTCCGGGACAGAGGTGGGGGAGCAGTACTTC
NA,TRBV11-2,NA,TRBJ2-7,CASSPRWVDPVRNEQYF,TGTGCCAGCAGCCCCCGTTGGGTCGACCCGGTAAGGAACGAGCAGTACTTC
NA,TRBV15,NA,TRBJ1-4,CATSRFSGTFNEKLFF,TGTGCCACCAGCAGATTCTCCGGGACCTTCAATGAAAAACTGTTTTTT
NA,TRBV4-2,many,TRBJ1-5,CASSQVSTNNQPQHF,TGTGCCAGCAGCCAAGTTTCTACTAACAATCAGCCCCAGCATTTT